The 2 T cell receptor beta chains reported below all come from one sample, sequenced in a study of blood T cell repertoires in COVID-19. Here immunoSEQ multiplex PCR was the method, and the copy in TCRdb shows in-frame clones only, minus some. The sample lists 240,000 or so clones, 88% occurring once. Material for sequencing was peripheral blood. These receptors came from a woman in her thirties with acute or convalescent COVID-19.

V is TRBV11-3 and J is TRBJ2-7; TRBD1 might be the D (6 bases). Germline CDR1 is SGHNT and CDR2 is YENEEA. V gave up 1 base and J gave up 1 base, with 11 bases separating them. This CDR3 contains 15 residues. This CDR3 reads CASSLVLGGSYEQYF. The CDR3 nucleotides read TGTGCCAGCAGCTTAGTATTAGGGGGATCCTACGAGCAGTACTTC.

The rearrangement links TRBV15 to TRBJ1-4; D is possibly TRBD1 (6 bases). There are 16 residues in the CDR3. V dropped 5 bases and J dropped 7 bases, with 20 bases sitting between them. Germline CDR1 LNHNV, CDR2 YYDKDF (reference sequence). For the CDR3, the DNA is TGTGCCACCAGCGGAAGACAACAGGGTCAGGGTGAAAAACTGTTTTTT. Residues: CATSGRQQGQGEKLFF.